These 4 T cell receptor beta chains were all obtained from the same sample, sequenced in a study of technical replicates of blood from a handful of donors. Generated by immunoSEQ multiplex PCR, the TCRdb table keeps only in-frame clones and is missing some. The data hold around 80,000 clones, with around 89% observed a single time. The sequenced material came from T cells isolated from PBMCs. The receptor set was obtained from a human donor in good health.

This clone was recorded only once. This rearrangement joins TRBV15 to TRBJ1-1, with no clear D. CDR3 length: 15 residues. Trimming took off 1 base at V and 0 bases at J, with 9 bases between the two ends. Germline V gene lookup returns CDR1 LNHNV and CDR2 YYDKDF (reference sequence). The CDR3 sequence is CATSRVAALNTEAFF. The CDR3 region has the DNA TGTGCCACCAGCAGAGTGGCGGCCCTGAACACTGAAGCTTTCTTT. Looking up the rest from reference TRBV15 and TRBJ1-1 gives the full variable domain: DAMVIQNPRYQVTQFGKPVTLSCSQTLNHNVMYWYQQKSSQAPKLLFHYYDKDFNNEADTPDNFQSRRPNTSFCFLDIRSPGLGDTAMYLCATSRVAALNTEAFFGQGTRLTVV.

The J gene is TRBJ1-1, the V gene TRBV2, with 7 bases lining up with TRBD1. V shed 6 bases and J 0 bases; nucleotides not matched to a gene: 7. CDR1 is SNHLY, CDR2 FYNNEI, per germline. This CDR3 region has 15 residues. In DNA form, the CDR3 reads TGTGCCAGCAGGACAGATACAGGGGTGAACACTGAAGCTTTCTTT. This encodes CASRTDTGVNTEAFF.

The chain has TRBV9 and TRBJ2-1, with a weak D call TRBD2 (6 bases). The germline V gene encodes CDR1 SGDLS and CDR2 YYNGEE. The CDR3 is made up of 16 amino acids. Deletions cut 0 bases from V and 0 bases from J, with 10 bases between. The CDR3 loop reads CASSVGVADSYNEQFF. The CDR3, as DNA: TGTGCCAGCAGCGTAGGGGTAGCGGACTCCTACAATGAGCAGTTCTTC.

The V and J genes are TRBV28 and TRBJ1-5, with D maybe TRBD1 (6 bases). Trimming took off 4 bases at V and 0 bases at J, with 10 bases between the two ends. There are 15 residues in the CDR3. Per the germline V gene, CDR1 is MDHEN and CDR2 is SYDVKM. In nucleotides, the CDR3 is TGTGCCAGCAGTTCTAAGACAGGTAGCAATCAGCCCCAGCATTTT. Its protein product is CASSSKTGSNQPQHF.